The next 27 T cell receptor beta chains were all read from a single sample in a study of blood T cell repertoires in COVID-19 (dated by TCRdb to about 2020). The library relied on the immunoSEQ multiplex PCR assay. TCRdb carries this immuneACCESS record with in-frame sequences only. Its versions omit some clonotypes, under half of them owing to an unresolved V gene in the studies checked, with the rest unexplained. Present in this sample are 150,000 to 200,000 clones, about 85% of which were seen just once. Clones ranked in the top ten supply less than 1% of the sample. The sequenced sample consisted of peripheral blood. These receptors all come from a man between 18 and 35 years old with acute or convalescent COVID-19.

V and J are TRBV9 and TRBJ2-1; D not resolved. The CDR3 is made up of 15 amino acids. Germline CDR1 SGDLS, CDR2 YYNGEE. Trimming removed 0 bases from V and 0 bases from J, with 7 bases in between. CDR3 region: CASSVGQGSYNEQFF. As DNA, the CDR3 is TGTGCCAGCAGCGTAGGACAAGGCTCCTACAATGAGCAGTTCTTC.

In regard to this clone: Other DNA sequences in this sample translate to the same CDR3. The V and J genes are TRBV19 and TRBJ1-1; 9 bases fit TRBD1. The germline V gene encodes CDR1 LNHDA and CDR2 SQIVND (reference sequence). This CDR3 region has 15 residues. V shed 1 base, J shed 1 base, and the junction held 1 base outside the gene matches. CDR3: CASSIGTGANTEAFF. CDR3 coding DNA: TGTGCCAGTAGTATAGGGACAGGGGCGAACACTGAAGCTTTCTTT.

V is TRBV30 and J is TRBJ2-7, with 7 bases that match TRBD1. This CDR3 is built from 13 residues. Trimming at V came to 7 bases and at J to 0 bases, leaving 6 bases not matched to a gene. Germline CDR1 GTSNPN, CDR2 SVGIG (reference sequence). The CDR3 DNA sequence: TGTGCCTCATCGACAGGGAACTCCTACGAGCAGTACTTC. Amino acid sequence: CASSTGNSYEQYF. Together with reference TRBV30 and TRBJ2-7, the CDR3 gives the full variable domain: SQTIHQWPATLVQPVGSPLSLECTVEGTSNPNLYWYRQAAGRGLQLLFYSVGIGQISSEVPQNLSASRPQDRQFILSSKKLLLSDSGFYLCASSTGNSYEQYFGPGTRLTVT.

The chain has TRBV4-1 and TRBJ2-5, with TRBD2 matching over 7 bases. The CDR3 contains 14 residues. Trimming cost V 0 bases and J 4 bases; bases outside gene matches: 2. The germline CDR1 and CDR2 sequences are MGHRA and YSYEKL. The CDR3: CASSQEPSGETQYF. The DNA for the CDR3 is TGCGCCAGCAGCCAAGAGCCTAGCGGAGAGACCCAGTACTTC.

This sequence joins TRBV14 and TRBJ1-2, with TRBD1 matching over 9 bases. The CDR3 covers 16 residues. The V and J ends lost 2 bases and 2 bases, in that order; junction bases with no gene match: 6. In germline, CDR1 is SGHDN, CDR2 FVKESK. Here the CDR3 DNA reads TGTGCCAGCAGCCAAATACCCGGGACAGGGAACTATGGCTACACCTTC. Translating it yields CASSQIPGTGNYGYTF.

This clone was seen once. The chain recombines TRBV28 with TRBJ2-7; the match to TRBD1 covers 7 bases. V dropped 5 bases and J dropped 1; count of bases not matched to a gene: 11. The CDR3 sequence is 16 residues long. From germline, CDR1 is MDHEN and CDR2 SYDVKM. CDR3 amino acids: CASSPLRAGGSYEQYV. For the CDR3, the DNA is TGTGCCAGCAGTCCCCTTAGGGCAGGGGGATCCTACGAGCAGTACGTC.

The J gene is TRBJ1-1, the V gene TRBV6-5, with unresolved D. The ends were cut back, 2 bases at V and 4 bases at J, with 8 bases in the middle. CDR1 is MNHEY, CDR2 SVGAGI, per germline. CDR3 length equals 13 residues. This CDR3 reads CASSYGEVTEAFF. The CDR3, as DNA: TGTGCCAGCAGTTACGGCGAGGTCACTGAAGCTTTCTTT.

The gene calls are TRBV5-5 and TRBJ1-2; tentative D call: TRBD1 (6 bases). V lost 4 bases, J lost 6 bases, and 13 bases lay in between. Germline loops: CDR1 SGHKS, CDR2 YYEKEE (reference sequence). The CDR3 covers 13 residues. CDR3 nucleotides: TGTGCCAGCAGCCTGGGGGCAGGGGATGGCTACACCTTC. It is translated as CASSLGAGDGYTF.

CDR3 sequence (DNA): TGTGCCAGCAGTGATCCCAGGGGAGACATGGGCGGGGAGCTGTTTTTT. Translating gives CASSDPRGDMGGELFF. This chain uses TRBV2 with TRBJ2-2; D is perhaps TRBD1 (6 bases). CDR3 length: 16 residues. CDR1 is SNHLY, CDR2 FYNNEI, per germline. Trimming shortened V by 3 bases and J by 7 bases, and 18 bases separated the two germline ends.

This chain joins TRBV3-1 (or the pseudogene TRBV3-2) and TRBJ2-1; D is ambiguous. V was cut by 4 bases and J by 5 bases, with 9 bases left in between. This CDR3 comprises 13 residues. In germline, CDR1 is LGHDT, CDR2 YNNKEL (reference sequence). The CDR3: CASSRRQHNEQFF. CDR3 nucleotide sequence: TGTGCCAGCAGCCGACGACAACACAATGAGCAGTTCTTC.

The V call is TRBV7-3, the J call TRBJ2-2; D possibly corresponds to TRBD2 (6 bases). Germline V CDR1 and CDR2: SGHTA, FQGTGA. This CDR3 has 15 residues. V was cut by 1 base and J by 4 bases, with 10 bases left in between. CDR3 amino acids: CASSLNGEVTGELFF. The CDR3 DNA reads TGTGCCAGCAGCTTAAACGGGGAGGTCACCGGGGAGCTGTTTTTT.

A single count supports this clone. The chain has TRBV7-9 and TRBJ1-1; D gene ambiguous. Germline CDR1 SEHNR, CDR2 FQNEAQ (reference sequence). The CDR3 has 12 residues. V was pared by 5 bases and J by 4 bases, with 8 bases between. The CDR3: CASSVYLTEAFF. The DNA for the CDR3 is TGTGCCAGCAGCGTCTACCTCACTGAAGCTTTCTTT.

The chain uses TRBV7-8 and TRBJ1-5, with D perhaps TRBD1 (5 bases). The CDR3 length is 15 residues. With 2 bases removed from V and 0 bases from J, the gap between germline ends came to 8 bases. In germline, CDR1 is SGHVS, CDR2 FQNEAQ. Here the CDR3 DNA reads TGTGCCAGCAGCTTATGGGGCGGTAGCAATCAGCCCCAGCATTTT. The encoded protein is CASSLWGGSNQPQHF. Looking up the rest from reference TRBV7-8 and TRBJ1-5 gives the full variable domain: GAGVSQSPRYKVAKRGQDVALRCDPISGHVSLFWYQQALGQGPEFLTYFQNEAQLDKSGLPSDRFFAERPEGSVSTLKIQRTQQEDSAVYLCASSLWGGSNQPQHFGDGTRLSIL.

The CDR3: CASSVGTGAGANVLTF. The CDR3 DNA reads TGTGCCAGCAGCGTAGGGACAGGGGCTGGGGCCAACGTCCTGACTTTC. The J gene is TRBJ2-6, the V gene TRBV9; 9 bases fit TRBD1. J was trimmed by 2 bases and V by 0 bases; bases with no gene match: 0. The CDR3 contains 16 residues. Germline CDR1 and CDR2: SGDLS and YYNGEE.

The chain is built from TRBV7-9 and TRBJ2-2; possibly TRBD1 for D (6 bases). Trimming left V 3 bases short and J 5 bases short, with 7 bases between. CDR1 and CDR2 (germline): SEHNR, FQNEAQ (reference sequence). The CDR3 is made up of 13 amino acids. The CDR3 here is CASSFRGTGELFF. CDR3 nucleotide sequence: TGTGCCAGCAGCTTCAGGGGTACCGGGGAGCTGTTTTTT.

The V call is TRBV9, the J call TRBJ1-3; the D gene is possibly TRBD1 (5 bases). CDR1 is SGDLS, CDR2 YYNGEE, per germline. V lost 3 bases and J 4 bases, leaving 11 bases between the germline ends. The CDR3 extends over 14 amino acids. The CDR3 protein is CASSGPAGGNTIYF. CDR3 bases: TGTGCCAGCAGCGGGCCTGCAGGGGGAAACACCATATATTTT.

The rearrangement joins TRBV19 to TRBJ2-2; TRBD2 is a possible D gene (5 bases). V was trimmed by 3 bases and J by 7 bases, leaving 15 bases between them. Germline V gene lookup returns CDR1 LNHDA and CDR2 SQIVND (reference sequence). This CDR3 region has 15 residues. Written as DNA, the CDR3 is TGTGCCAGTAGTATTGGTATCAGGAGGAGCGGGGAGCTGTTTTTT. The encoded protein is CASSIGIRRSGELFF.

This clone was recorded once. The chain joins TRBV3-1 (or the pseudogene TRBV3-2) to TRBJ2-5; D is possibly TRBD2 (5 bases). Germline CDR1 and CDR2: LGHDT and YNNKEL (reference sequence). CDR3 length: 15 amino acids. Trimming removed 0 bases at V and 5 bases at J, with 13 bases between. CDR3 bases: TGTGCCAGCAGCCAAGAGGACTCTAGAGGGGAGACCCAGTACTTC. It codes for CASSQEDSRGETQYF.

The V gene is TRBV6-5, the J gene TRBJ1-2; weak D call: TRBD1 (6 bases). Germline-derived CDR1 and CDR2 are MNHEY and SVGAGI. Trimming removed 6 bases at V and 12 bases at J, with 20 bases between. The CDR3 has 13 residues. The CDR3 is CASRRTTGTKHTF. The CDR3 nucleotides read TGTGCCAGCAGAAGAACGACAGGAACAAAGCACACCTTC.

Worth noting for this clone: A read error is likely, as this CDR3 ends without the conserved phenylalanine or tryptophan. The limits of the CDR3 on the DNA are not certain, so only TCRdb's listed CDR3 is given. The chain joins TRBV20-1 to TRBJ1-2. The CDR3 numbers 11 amino acids, ends counted. Per germline, CDR1 DFQATT and CDR2 SNEGSKA (reference sequence). The CDR3 protein is CSARDEAGMAV.

This clone was observed a single time. The chain combines TRBV9 with TRBJ1-1; D unresolved. V was pared by 0 bases and J by 3 bases, with 12 bases between. This CDR3 is 15 amino acids long. Germline V gene lookup returns CDR1 SGDLS and CDR2 YYNGEE. CDR3 loop: CASSVGGGLDTEAFF. The CDR3, as DNA: TGTGCCAGCAGCGTAGGAGGAGGGTTGGACACTGAAGCTTTCTTT.

The V call is TRBV7-9, the J call TRBJ2-2; 8 bases line up with TRBD2. Losses at the gene ends were 5 bases for V and 6 bases for J; bases not matched to a gene: 5. Per germline, CDR1 SEHNR and CDR2 FQNEAQ (reference sequence). The CDR3 length is 14 residues. The CDR3 reads CASSGSGGAGELFF. The CDR3 nucleotides are TGTGCCAGCAGCGGCAGCGGGGGAGCCGGGGAGCTGTTTTTT. Filled out from reference TRBV7-9 and TRBJ2-2, the complete variable domain reads DTGVSQNPRHKITKRGQNVTFRCDPISEHNRLYWYRQTLGQGPEFLTYFQNEAQLEKSRLLSDRFSAERPKGSFSTLEIQRTEQGDSAMYLCASSGSGGAGELFFGEGSRLTVL.

The V and J genes are TRBV27 and TRBJ2-3; 9 nucleotides match TRBD1. The CDR3 runs to 13 residues. The V gene end was trimmed by 10 bases and the J gene end by 3 bases; junction bases not matched to a gene: 5. Germline assignment: CDR1 MNHEY and CDR2 SMNVEV (reference sequence). In DNA, the CDR3 is TGTGCCACCCGGGACAGGGCGACAGATACGCAGTATTTT. It encodes CATRDRATDTQYF.

As for this clone: The same CDR3 arises from other DNA sequences in this sample as well. The chain couples TRBV6-4 to TRBJ2-3; 10 nucleotides line up with TRBD1. The V segment lost 2 bases and the J segment 1 base; nucleotides outside the gene matches: 0. The CDR3 runs 15 residues. The V gene's germline CDR1 is MRHNA and CDR2 SNTAGT. The CDR3 is CASSDGTGGTDTQYF. DNA of the CDR3: TGTGCCAGCAGTGACGGGACAGGGGGCACAGATACGCAGTATTTT.

The chain joins TRBV19 to TRBJ2-1, with D maybe TRBD2 (7 bases). This CDR3 comprises 16 residues. V was cut by 7 bases and J by 6 bases, with 22 bases left in between. The germline gives CDR1 LNHDA, CDR2 SQIVND (reference sequence). CDR3 sequence (DNA): TGTGCCAGTACCACAAGGGGGGGGCAGGGATTCAATGAGCAGTTCTTC. Amino acid sequence: CASTTRGGQGFNEQFF.

V is TRBV4-1 and J is TRBJ2-5, with 7 bases identical to TRBD2. The CDR3 contains 13 residues. The V segment lost 4 bases and the J segment 5 bases; nucleotides outside the gene matches: 4. Germline V gene lookup returns CDR1 MGHRA and CDR2 YSYEKL. The CDR3 protein is CASSPGGVETQYF. CDR3 coding DNA: TGCGCCAGCAGCCCTGGGGGGGTTGAGACCCAGTACTTC.

This rearrangement joins TRBV10-3 to TRBJ2-7; TRBD1 is a possible D gene (6 bases). Germline assignment: CDR1 ENHRY and CDR2 SYGVKD. The CDR3 is 12 amino acids. With 10 bases removed from V and 2 bases from J, the gap between germline ends came to 12 bases. The CDR3 is CATLGATYEQYF. CDR3 DNA sequence: TGTGCCACTTTGGGGGCAACCTACGAGCAGTACTTC.